Presented here are 6 T cell receptor beta chains from one specimen sequenced in a study of post-analysis software for immune sequencing data. The antigens of these receptors remain unknown. Libraries were made from TCR beta cDNA, and they carried unique molecular identifiers. TCRdb reprocessed the PCR reads via MiXCR and lists one record per CDR3 protein. The sample lists fewer than 850,000 distinct CDR3 sequences, 25% to 30% occurring once. Findings and limits, study-wide: Comparison of patients with controls showed about 5 TRBV segments more frequent in patients, TRBV5-6, TRBV5-1 and TRBV20-1 among them.

The sequenced sample consisted of blood. Receptors originate from a girl between 5 and 17 years old with multiple sclerosis.

In its sample, this clonotype was seen a few times. This sequence joins TRBV10-3 and TRBJ2-1; D not resolved. The V gene lost 2 bases and the J gene lost 0 bases, with 8 bases spanning the gap. The CDR3 is 15 residues long. Germline V gene lookup returns CDR1 ENHRY and CDR2 SYGVKD. The CDR3 DNA reads as TGTGCCATCAGTGAGGAGGTGAGCTCCTACAATGAGCAGTTCTTC. This encodes CAISEEVSSYNEQFF.

The chain joins TRBV5-6 to TRBJ2-1; 9 bases fit TRBD1. The CDR3 has 15 amino acids. J lost 5 bases, V lost 4 bases, and 7 bases had no gene match. CDR1 and CDR2 from the germline V gene are SGHDT and YYEEEE. The CDR3 coding sequence is TGTGCCAGCAGCATGGGGACAGGGAAAAACAATGAGCAGTTCTTC. Translating gives CASSMGTGKNNEQFF.

In its sample, this clonotype was seen a few times. The V gene is TRBV7-9, the J gene TRBJ2-3, with 13 bases lining up with TRBD2. There are 17 residues in the CDR3. The germline CDR1 and CDR2 sequences are SEHNR and FQNEAQ (reference sequence). V was pared by 2 bases and J by 0 bases, with 2 bases of the junction left unmatched. CDR3 loop: CASSLTSGGASTDTQYF. CDR3 bases: TGTGCCAGCAGCTTAACTAGCGGGGGGGCTAGCACAGATACGCAGTATTTT.

The rearrangement joins TRBV20-1 to TRBJ2-3; possible D gene TRBD2, 5 bases. This CDR3 spans 13 amino acids. V was trimmed by 3 bases and J by 3 bases, leaving 10 bases between them. The V gene's germline CDR1 is DFQATT and CDR2 SNEGSKA (reference sequence). The CDR3 sequence is CSASQSGTDTQYF. Written as DNA, the CDR3 is TGCAGTGCTAGTCAGAGCGGAACAGATACGCAGTATTTT.

This clonotype was found once. The chain is built from TRBV29-1 and TRBJ2-2, with 8 bases matching TRBD1. The CDR3 contains 14 residues. Trimming cost V 6 bases and J 4 bases; bases outside gene matches: 7. CDR1 is SQVTM and CDR2 is ANQGSEA in the germline V gene. CDR3 region: CSVRTGRSTGELFF. CDR3 DNA: TGCAGCGTCCGGACAGGGAGAAGCACCGGGGAGCTGTTTTTT.

This chain links TRBV6-1 with TRBJ2-5, with D possibly being TRBD1 (6 bases). The J call could be wrong; TRBJ2-7 is a better fit for the DNA end. CDR3 length equals 13 residues. CDR1 is MNHNS and CDR2 is SASEGT in the germline V gene. CDR3 DNA sequence: TGTGCCATCGCAGGGGTCACCCCCTACGAGCAGTACTTC. Translation: CAIAGVTPYEQYF.